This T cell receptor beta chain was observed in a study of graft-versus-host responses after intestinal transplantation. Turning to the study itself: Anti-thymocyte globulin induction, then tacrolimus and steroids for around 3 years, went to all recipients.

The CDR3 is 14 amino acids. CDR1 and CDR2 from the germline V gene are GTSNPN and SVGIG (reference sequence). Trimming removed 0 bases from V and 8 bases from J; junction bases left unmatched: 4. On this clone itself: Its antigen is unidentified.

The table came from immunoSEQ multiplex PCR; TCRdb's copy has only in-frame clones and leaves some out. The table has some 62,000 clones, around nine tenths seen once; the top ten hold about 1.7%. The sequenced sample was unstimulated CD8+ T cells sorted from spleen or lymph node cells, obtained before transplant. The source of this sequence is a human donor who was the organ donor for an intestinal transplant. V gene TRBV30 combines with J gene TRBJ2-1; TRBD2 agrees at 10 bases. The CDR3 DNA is TGTGCCTGGAGTGTATCTAGCGGGAGCTATGAGCAGTTCTTC. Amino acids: CAWSVSSGSYEQFF.